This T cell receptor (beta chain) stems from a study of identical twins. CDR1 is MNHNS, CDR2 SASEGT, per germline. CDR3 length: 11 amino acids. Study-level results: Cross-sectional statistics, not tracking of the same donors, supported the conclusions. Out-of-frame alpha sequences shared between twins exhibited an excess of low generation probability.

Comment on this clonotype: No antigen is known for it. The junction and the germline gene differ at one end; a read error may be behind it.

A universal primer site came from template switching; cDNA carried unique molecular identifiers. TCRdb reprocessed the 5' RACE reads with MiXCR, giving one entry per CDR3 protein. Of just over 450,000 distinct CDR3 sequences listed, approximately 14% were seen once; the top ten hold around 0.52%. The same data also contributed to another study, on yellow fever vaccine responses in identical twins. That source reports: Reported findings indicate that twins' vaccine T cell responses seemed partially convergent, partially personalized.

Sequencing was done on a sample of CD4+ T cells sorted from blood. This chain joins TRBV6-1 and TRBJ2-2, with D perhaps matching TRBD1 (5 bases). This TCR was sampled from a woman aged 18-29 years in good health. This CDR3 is CAGQMAGELFF. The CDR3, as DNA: TGCGCAGGGCAGATGGCTGGGGAGCTGTTTTTT.